One T cell receptor beta chain is described in this entry. What it binds is unknown. The sample is drawn from a study of blood T cells in healthy people across ages. Study findings and constraints: Per million T cells, TCR beta diversity dropped roughly linearly as age increased.

The CDR3 consists of 11 residues. Germline-derived CDR1 and CDR2 are KGHSH and LQKENI. The second PCR ran roughly 7 to 11 cycles with a sample-barcoded 5' primer and J-beta primers. Each cDNA molecule, via a template-switch adaptor with 12 random nucleotides, was tagged. Each sample yielded at least 3 million CDR3-containing paired-end reads. TCRdb used MiXCR to reprocess the 5' RACE reads, holding one entry per CDR3 protein. This sample has about 1,500,000 distinct CDR3 sequences; about 40% occur once, and the top ten carry 6.5% to 10%. The receptor's source is a woman aged 18-29 years in good health. This chain connects TRBV18 to TRBJ2-1; weak D call: TRBD2 (6 bases). The sequencing sample was made of blood. The CDR3 DNA reads as TGTACGACGGGCGGGGACAATGAGCAGTTCTTC. It is translated as CTTGGDNEQFF.